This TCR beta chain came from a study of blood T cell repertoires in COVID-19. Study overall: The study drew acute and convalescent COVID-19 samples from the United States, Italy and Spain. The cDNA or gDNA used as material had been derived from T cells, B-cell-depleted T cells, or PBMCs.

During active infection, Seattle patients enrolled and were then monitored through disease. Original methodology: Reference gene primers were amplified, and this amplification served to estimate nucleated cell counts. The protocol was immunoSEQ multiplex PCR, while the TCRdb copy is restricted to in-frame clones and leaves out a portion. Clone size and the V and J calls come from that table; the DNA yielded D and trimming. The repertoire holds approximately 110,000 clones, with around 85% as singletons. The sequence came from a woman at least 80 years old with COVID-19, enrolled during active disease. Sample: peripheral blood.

The CDR3 protein is CASSYLGLALRGDTQYF. For the CDR3, the DNA is TGTGCCAGCAGTTACTTGGGACTAGCGTTACGGGGAGATACGCAGTATTTT. V gene TRBV6-2 or TRBV6-3 combines with J gene TRBJ2-3, with 10 nucleotides matching TRBD2. Germline V gene lookup returns CDR1 MNHEY and CDR2 SVGEGT. The CDR3 loop spans 17 amino acids. V dropped 1 base and J dropped 5; count of bases not matched to a gene: 9.